Described below is a single T cell receptor beta chain sequence and its context. Its target is not known. The same CDR3 arises from other DNA sequences in this sample as well. These data come from a study of cytomegalovirus exposure and HLA in healthy donors. Study summary: Unique TCRs from HLA-typed donors, 70 million to 100 million of them, were held in an early data release.

Samples came from healthy bone marrow donors. Study-level results: Of the V segments, some could not be distinguished, including TRBV6-2 and TRBV6-3, and were excluded.

With 60 Vbeta and 13 Jbeta primers, the PCR was carried out. The repertoire was sequenced with immunoSEQ multiplex PCR; TCRdb's copy has only in-frame clones and lacks some. The top ten hold around 1.2% of the sample, which has about 130,000 clones, roughly 80% seen once. CDR3 length: 14 residues. V shed 5 bases, J shed 4 bases, and the junction held 3 bases outside the gene matches. CDR1 is MDHEN, CDR2 SYDVKM, per germline. The sequence was obtained from a man aged 50-60 years in good health and CMV-seronegative. The sample consisted of PBMCs. This rearrangement joins TRBV28 to TRBJ1-5; 9 nucleotides agree with TRBD1. The CDR3 sequence: CASSLGQGNQPQHF. The CDR3 DNA sequence: TGTGCCAGCAGTCTCGGACAGGGGAATCAGCCCCAGCATTTT.